This T cell receptor (beta chain) appears in the sequencing data of a study of T cell responses to AZD1222 COVID-19 vaccine. Study conclusions and caveats: White British people made up most donors, females outnumbered males, and clonal diversity was possibly underestimated. AZD1222 recipients seropositive at baseline numbered only five to seven.

Trimming removed 5 bases from V and 1 base from J, with 8 bases in between. In germline, CDR1 is SGHTA, CDR2 FQGTGA. This CDR3 is built from 13 residues. In regard to this clone: The antigen is undetermined.

Profiled with immunoSEQ multiplex PCR; TCRdb holds only in-frame clones, not every one. The sample shows about 140,000 clones, 93% of them seen only once. The material sequenced was peripheral blood, taken on day 0 of AZD1222 vaccination. The receptor comes from an adult in good health. The gene calls are TRBV7-3 and TRBJ1-1, with D possibly TRBD1 on 5 matching bases. CDR3 DNA sequence: TGTGCCAGCAGCCCCGGGACGAACACTGAAGCTTTCTTT. Protein product: CASSPGTNTEAFF. Drawing the rest from reference TRBV7-3 and TRBJ1-1, the complete variable domain is GAGVSQTPSNKVTEKGKYVELRCDPISGHTALYWYRQSLGQGPEFLIYFQGTGAADDSGLPNDRFFAVRPEGSVSTLKIQRTERGDSAVYLCASSPGTNTEAFFGQGTRLTVV.